This T cell receptor (beta chain) was obtained from a study of T cells in women clearing cervical HPV infection (dated by TCRdb to the late 2010s). Regarding the research as a whole: The cases were 25 or so women with histologically confirmed HPV16-related CIN3 or worse, and 2 of these cases were invasive cancers. Cases and controls were matched on year of sample collection and on age within five years. For cases, the median interval between lesion detection and blood sampling was around 140 days, with an interquartile range of about 85 to 210 days. Blood from cases was collected at the visit at which the lesion was first identified, whereas blood from controls was collected once infection was no longer detected. Five blinded duplicates per group were added as quality controls, so that approximately 60 samples were obtained: some 50 participants and about 10 replicates. This exploratory proof-of-principle case-control study, nested within the Guanacaste HPV Natural History Study in Costa Rica, compared TCR repertoires among women with different cervical HPV16 outcomes. A median age of roughly 33 years was observed in cases versus approximately 40 in controls, and no significant differences in baseline characteristics were found. Controls were around 25 women whose single incident HPV16 infection cleared within 12 months without precancer or cancer developing. In the parent cohort, 8,500 to 12,000 women aged 18 or older were enrolled in Guanacaste, Costa Rica, during 1993 to 1994 and were followed for seven years. HLA typing was available for only a few women, so HLA type could not be excluded as a confounder. What the work shows at the level of the full study, not this receptor alone: Across sequencing depths, CIN3+ cases showed significantly higher TCR repertoire richness than controls, but evenness did not differ between the groups. Cases were distinguished from controls with an estimated AUC of roughly 0.82 by random forest classifiers combining richness and V gene abundances. Whether associations preceded infection or resulted from infection could not be shown with the cross-sectional design, and effector/memory subsets and HPV-specific T cells were not isolated. Cases had lower TRBV6-7 relative abundance than controls (about 0.099% versus 0.16%; Bonferroni P = 0.0008). Because T-cell numbers per sample were unknown, differences in richness could reflect varying T-cell content rather than repertoire biology.

From the cysteine through the phenylalanine, the CDR3 covers 13 amino acids. The DNA has 30 bases, all within the CDR3, and is read from base 1. In the germline V gene, CDR1 corresponds to MDHEN and CDR2 to SYDVKM. Every participant had a single incident cervical HPV16 infection, and prevalent HPV16 infections were excluded. Cervical HPV DNA was detected with MY09/MY11 PCR, and genotyping was done by dot-blot hybridization. Approximately 15 mL of heparinized blood was centrifuged, after which the buffy coat was aliquoted, frozen at -30 degrees C, and then stored at -80 degrees C. QIAGEN kits were used to extract genomic DNA from the buffy coat specimens. Remarks on this clone: Its antigen is unknown. The read falls 3 residues short of the CDR3 end, and the missing part is taken from the germline J gene.

Using the immunoSEQ assay, multiplex PCR amplified TCR beta CDR3 regions from an average of about 1,300 ng of genomic DNA per sample. The assay corrected primer bias using a complete synthetic TCR repertoire to establish an amplification baseline. The amplicons were sequenced on the Illumina platform. Under the source paper's analysis protocol: Sequences were error-corrected by clustering with frequency ratios and a modified nearest-neighbor algorithm, then analyzed in the immunoSEQ Analyzer with IMGT gene definitions. TCR richness and evenness were averaged over 20 rarefaction repeats at each rarefaction depth, excluding samples with fewer sequences than the depth. Relative abundances of V, D and J genes were compared between groups using Wilcoxon rank sum tests, with FDR correction applied. For the blinded duplicates, the intraclass correlation was 95% to 96% for TCR richness and averaged approximately 76% across around 61 gene segments. TCRdb's version of the immuneACCESS table is confined to in-frame rearrangements and falls short of the full clone set. An unresolved V gene accounts for under half of the shortfall where checked; the remainder is of unknown origin. That table gives V, J and clone size, and the DNA gave D and trimming. Per the sample table, the count is approximately 12,000 clones. Of the sample, less than 25% is held by the ten largest clones.

The specimen sequenced was blood buffy coat. The TCR sequence derives from a woman between 18 and 69 years old with a cervical HPV16 infection that either progressed to CIN3+ or cleared (not recorded which). Here the chain combines TRBV28 and TRBJ1-1; D gene: possibly TRBD1, on 5 matching bases. CDR3 DNA, as far as it was read: TGTGCCAGCAGTTTCCCTGGGGGGGGAGAA. It is translated as CASSFPGGGE. The CDR3 reads in full as CASSFPGGGEAFF.